This T cell receptor beta chain appears in the sequencing data of a study of T cells after yellow fever vaccination. Overall study findings and caveats: Post-booster reappearance was seen for most primary-vaccination clones (around 96% CD4, around 88% CD8). One caveat is that FACS-sorted repertoires could contain abundant clonotypes contaminating from the bulk population.

This clonotype was detected only a few times. No antigen is known for it. Looked up from germline, CDR1 is KGHSH and CDR2 is LQKENI. J lost 6 bases, V lost 3 bases, and 13 bases had no gene match. The CDR3 sequence is 17 residues long. One entry per CDR3 protein, called by TCRdb with MiXCR from the 5' RACE reads. The sample contains 500,000 to 650,000 distinct CDR3 sequences, about 13% of which appear only once. V and J are TRBV18 and TRBJ2-5; 10 bases map to TRBD2. The sequences come from PBMCs, collected on the day of the yellow fever booster vaccination. The sequence derives from a man younger than 45 who received the YFV17D yellow fever vaccine. This CDR3 reads CASSPGLASTRPQTQYF. Written as DNA, the CDR3 is TGTGCCAGCTCACCGGGACTAGCGTCTACTCGCCCACAGACCCAGTACTTC.